This TCR beta chain originates from a study of blood T cell repertoires in COVID-19. Libraries were prepared by immunoSEQ multiplex PCR; TCRdb keeps only in-frame clonotypes and omits some of them. The table shows approximately 220,000 clones, with around 86% occurring only once. The junction had 14 bases not matched to a gene; V was cut back by 5 bases and J by 2 bases. Germline CDR1 and CDR2: SGHTS and YDEGEE. This CDR3 spans 19 amino acids. Sequencing used peripheral blood. The chain recombines TRBV5-8 with TRBJ2-1; 12 nucleotides align to TRBD2. The sequence was collected from a man between 60 and 75 years old with acute or convalescent COVID-19. CDR3 residues: CASSSSGLAGFVAYNEQFF. Written as DNA, the CDR3 is TGTGCCAGCAGTTCGAGCGGACTAGCGGGGTTCGTGGCCTACAATGAGCAGTTCTTC.